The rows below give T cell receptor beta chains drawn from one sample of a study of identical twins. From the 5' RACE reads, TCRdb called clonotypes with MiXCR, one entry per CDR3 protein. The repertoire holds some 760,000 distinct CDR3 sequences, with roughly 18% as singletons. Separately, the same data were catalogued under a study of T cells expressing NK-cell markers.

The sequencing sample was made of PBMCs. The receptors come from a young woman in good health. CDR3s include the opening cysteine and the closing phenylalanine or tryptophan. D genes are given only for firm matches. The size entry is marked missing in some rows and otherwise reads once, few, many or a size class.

TGCAGTGCTAGTCGCCGGAGGGTACAAGAGACCCAGTACTTC	CSASRRRVQETQYF	few	TRBJ2-5	TRBV20-1	NA
TGTGCCAGCACTAACAGGGGTGGGAATTCACCCCTCCACTTT	CASTNRGGNSPLHF	few	TRBJ1-6	TRBV12-3/TRBV12-4	TRBD1
TGTGCCAGCAGTCCGACTAATAATTCACCCCTCCACTTT	CASSPTNNSPLHF	NA	TRBJ1-6	TRBV12-3/TRBV12-4	NA
TGTGCCGCAGGGTCGAGAATGAACACTGAAGCTTTCTTT	CAAGSRMNTEAFF	few	TRBJ1-1	TRBV7-2	NA
TGCAGTGCTAGAGACACCCACGAGGGTGGGGAGACCCAGTACTTC	CSARDTHEGGETQYF	NA	TRBJ2-5	TRBV20-1	NA
TGTGCCAGCAGTTTGGGTCTAGCCGGTTCCATTCAGTACTTC	CASSLGLAGSIQYF	many	TRBJ2-4	TRBV12-3/TRBV12-4	NA
TGTGCCAGGCAGGGCGATGAGCAGTTCTTC	CARQGDEQFF	few	TRBJ2-1	TRBV7-2	NA
TGTGCCAGCAGCTTTAATGGGAACACTGAAGCTTTCTTT	CASSFNGNTEAFF	NA	TRBJ1-1	TRBV7-2	NA
TGTGCCAGCAGTTTCCCTAGCGGGACCCACGAGCAGTACTTC	CASSFPSGTHEQYF	NA	TRBJ2-7	TRBV12-3/TRBV12-4	TRBD2
TGTGCCAGCAGTTACGGCTCTAGCGGGGGCCTTCTGGATACGCAGTATTTT	CASSYGSSGGLLDTQYF	many	TRBJ2-3	TRBV6-5	TRBD2
TGTGCCAGCAGCCCAGGACTAGCCCAGTTCTTC	CASSPGLAQFF	few	TRBJ2-1	TRBV6-6	TRBD2
TGTGCCAGCAGCGTAAGGACTAGCGGGGAGGCTGAGCAGTTCTTC	CASSVRTSGEAEQFF	few	TRBJ2-1	TRBV7-9	TRBD2
TGTGCCAGCAGCCACACCAAAGCCTACAATGAGCAGTTCTTC	CASSHTKAYNEQFF	NA	TRBJ2-1	TRBV3-1	NA
TGCGCCAGCAGCCGCTCCGCTTCTAGGTTGCGCTACAATGAGCAGTTCTTC	CASSRSASRLRYNEQFF	few	TRBJ2-1	TRBV5-1	NA
TGTGCCAGCAGCACACAGGGGCTGACCGGGGAGCTGTTTTTT	CASSTQGLTGELFF	few	TRBJ2-2	TRBV5-5	TRBD1
TGCGCCAGCAGCCAAGACCCCGGTACTGAAGCTTTCTTT	CASSQDPGTEAFF	NA	TRBJ1-1	TRBV4-3	NA
TGTGCCACCGAGAGTGGCTCCTACAATGAGCAGTTCTTC	CATESGSYNEQFF	NA	TRBJ2-1	TRBV10-3	NA
TGTGCCAGCAGCTTAAATGGTGGGGCCACAGATACGCAGTATTTT	CASSLNGGATDTQYF	NA	TRBJ2-3	TRBV7-6	NA
TGTGCCAGCAGCCCTGGGACAGCCGCTAACTATGGCTACACCTTC	CASSPGTAANYGYTF	few	TRBJ1-2	TRBV3-1	TRBD1
TGTGCCAGCAGTTTACTCCTAGCGGGAAACACCGGGGAGCTGTTTTTT	CASSLLLAGNTGELFF	NA	TRBJ2-2	TRBV12-3/TRBV12-4	TRBD2
TGTGCCAGCAGTGCCGGTGCCGGGACGAACAATGAGCAGTTCTTC	CASSAGAGTNNEQFF	NA	TRBJ2-1	TRBV2	NA
TGTGCCAGCAGCGTCCAAGCGGGGGCTAGCACAGATACGCAGTATTTT	CASSVQAGASTDTQYF	NA	TRBJ2-3	TRBV9	TRBD2
TGCAGTGCTAGAGACATGACAGGGGGGGTTGGGGAAGCTTTCTTT	CSARDMTGGVGEAFF	few	TRBJ1-1	TRBV20-1	TRBD1
TGTGCCAGCAGCTTGGCCCCGGCCGGAGGTGAAGCTTTCTTT	CASSLAPAGGEAFF	few	TRBJ1-1	TRBV5-5	NA
TGTGCCAGCAGCTCGACTTTGGGGGTAGAGACCCAGTACTTC	CASSSTLGVETQYF	NA	TRBJ2-5	TRBV5-6	NA
TGTGCCAGCAGGTGGGACTCCTACACTGAAGCTTTCTTT	CASRWDSYTEAFF	NA	TRBJ1-1	TRBV6-1	NA
TGCAGTGCGCAATTTCCGAGCTCCTACGAGCAGTACTTC	CSAQFPSSYEQYF	NA	TRBJ2-7	TRBV20-1	NA
TGCAGTGCTACTGATGGATGGGCGTACTCCTACGAGCAGTACTTC	CSATDGWAYSYEQYF	NA	TRBJ2-7	TRBV20-1	NA
TGCGCCAGCAGCCAAGTTATAGGACAGGGGACTCGGATGAACACTGAAGCTTTCTTT	CASSQVIGQGTRMNTEAFF	few	TRBJ1-1	TRBV4-1	TRBD1
TGTGCCAGCAGCGGGGGACTAGCGGGGTACGGAGAGACCCAGTACTTC	CASSGGLAGYGETQYF	NA	TRBJ2-5	TRBV9	TRBD2
TGTGCCAGCAGTGAAGACGGGTCCTCCTACAATGAGCAGTTCTTC	CASSEDGSSYNEQFF	few	TRBJ2-1	TRBV6-1	NA
TGCAGTGCTAGTAGTATTGGGCAGGGAAGCTCTGGGGCCAACGTCCTGACTTTC	CSASSIGQGSSGANVLTF	few	TRBJ2-6	TRBV20-1	NA
TGCAGTGCCCGACCCCTTCGTACCCCCTACGAGCAGTACTTC	CSARPLRTPYEQYF	few	TRBJ2-7	TRBV20-1	NA
TGTGCCAGCAGCTCGACTAGCGGGATAGGGGCGACCCAGTACTTC	CASSSTSGIGATQYF	few	TRBJ2-5	TRBV5-4	TRBD2
TGTGCCATTTCGATCCGGCTGAACACTGAAGCTTTCTTT	CAISIRLNTEAFF	few	TRBJ1-1	TRBV28	NA
TGTGCCAGCAGTTACTCGAGTCAGCTTAATGAAAAACTGTTTTTT	CASSYSSQLNEKLFF	few	TRBJ1-4	TRBV6-5	NA
TGTGCCAGCAGCTCAGGTGGCGGCTCCCTGGGCGAGCAGTACTTC	CASSSGGGSLGEQYF	few	TRBJ2-7	TRBV7-6	NA
TGCAGTGCTAGAGATTCTGAAACGAACACTGAAGCTTTCTTT	CSARDSETNTEAFF	few	TRBJ1-1	TRBV20-1	NA
TGCGCCAGCAGCCAAGGTTTGAAGGGAGGGTCGGAGCAGTACTTC	CASSQGLKGGSEQYF	NA	TRBJ2-7	TRBV4-3	TRBD2
TGTGCCAGCAGCAACCGGGACAAGAGAAAGTTCTTC	CASSNRDKRKFF	few	TRBJ2-1	TRBV9	NA
TGTGCCAGCAGCTTAGGCCAGGGAGGCCTCGAGCAGTACTTC	CASSLGQGGLEQYF	NA	TRBJ2-7	TRBV7-9	NA
TGCAGTGCAAGACTAGCGGGAGTTGACACCGGGGAGCTGTTTTTT	CSARLAGVDTGELFF	few	TRBJ2-2	TRBV20-1	TRBD2
TGTGCCAGCAGTTTACTGATCAATGAGCAGTTCTTC	CASSLLINEQFF	NA	TRBJ2-1	TRBV6-2/TRBV6-3	NA
TGCAGTGCTAGAGGACCCAGCACAGATACGCAGTATTTT	CSARGPSTDTQYF	many	TRBJ2-3	TRBV20-1	NA
TGTGCCAGCAGTGAGGATGAGCAGTTCTTC	CASSEDEQFF	NA	TRBJ2-1	TRBV2	NA
TGTGCCAGCAGCGACCGGGAGTACGGGACCCAGTACTTC	CASSDREYGTQYF	NA	TRBJ2-5	TRBV9	NA
TGCGCCAGCAGCTTAGGGGACAGGAACGGCTACACCTTC	CASSLGDRNGYTF	NA	TRBJ1-2	TRBV5-1	TRBD1
TGTGCCAGCTCTTATACAGGGAACTATGAAGCTTTCTTT	CASSYTGNYEAFF	few	TRBJ1-1	TRBV5-6	NA